This TCR beta chain was sequenced in a study of vaccination effects on CD4 cells after COVID-19. Produced via immunoSEQ multiplex PCR; TCRdb's table is partial and in-frame only. The profile shows 25,000 to 35,000 clones, roughly two thirds of them singletons. Unmatched junction bases numbered 9, after V lost 6 bases and J lost 8 bases. The germline V gene has CDR1 SNHLY and CDR2 FYNNEI. This CDR3 comprises 14 residues. Under the ViraFEST assay, PBMC were stimulated with viral peptide pools so that antigen-specific CD4+ T cells expanded. Sequencing was performed afterwards. Cultured cells yielded isolated CD4+ T cells after 10 days. Prior SARS-CoV-2 infection was absent in the vaccine recipients, as shown by negative nucleocapsid antibodies. Researchers reported culturing two million PBMC in each well, adding around 10 IU/ml IL-2 and 10 ug/ml peptides. On days 3 and 7, fresh IL-2 medium replaced half the medium.

Study-level findings and limits: Marked clonal contraction of infection- and vaccine-induced clones was seen late after vaccination.

Concerning this clone: The antigen remains unidentified.

This specimen consisted of CD4+ T cells from PBMCs cultured with HCoV-229E spike peptides, obtained before COVID-19 vaccination. J is TRBJ1-4 and V is TRBV2, with 7 bases lining up with TRBD1. This receptor was identified in a human donor who received a COVID-19 vaccine. CDR3 bases: TGTGCCAGCAGGGTGACAGGGTTAAGGGAAAAACTGTTTTTT. Translating it yields CASRVTGLREKLFF.